Below, 10 T cell receptor beta chains from the same sample are listed, as sequenced in a study of cytomegalovirus exposure and HLA in healthy donors. The assay was immunoSEQ multiplex PCR, and TCRdb's table has in-frame clones only and misses some. The data show tens of thousands of clones, roughly 84% seen once. Sequences were obtained from PBMCs. Source of these receptors: a young woman in good health and CMV-seropositive.

This clone was seen once. The rearrangement links TRBV14 to TRBJ1-1, with TRBD1 matching 9 bases. V trimming: 4 bases; J trimming: 10 bases; junction bases outside the gene matches: 10. Germline V gives CDR1 SGHDN, CDR2 FVKESK. The CDR3 is made up of 14 amino acids. The CDR3 region is CASSRDTGTGRAFF. CDR3 bases: TGTGCCAGCAGCCGGGACACTGGGACAGGGAGAGCTTTCTTT.

The rearrangement uses TRBV6-5 and TRBJ1-4, with a tentative D call TRBD1 (6 bases). Germline V lookup: CDR1 MNHEY, CDR2 SVGAGI. This CDR3 is 13 amino acids long. V was clipped by 8 bases and J by 7 bases, with 14 bases between them. CDR3 sequence: CASRGGAIEKLFF. For the CDR3, the DNA is TGTGCCAGCCGGGGGGGGGCGATTGAAAAACTGTTTTTT.

The chain uses TRBV2 and TRBJ2-1; 8 nucleotides line up with TRBD2. The J segment lost 4 bases and the V segment lost 8 bases, leaving 7 bases of the junction unmatched. Germline V gives CDR1 SNHLY, CDR2 FYNNEI. The CDR3 runs to 14 residues. The CDR3 protein is CASRRRGAYNEQFF. The CDR3 DNA follows: TGTGCCAGCCGTCGGCGGGGGGCATACAATGAGCAGTTCTTC.

CDR3 nucleotide sequence: TGTGCCAGCAGTTTAACCGACAGGTTGGGGGCCACCACCTTC. Protein sequence: CASSLTDRLGATTF. The chain recombines TRBV28 with TRBJ1-2, with a tentative D call TRBD1 (6 bases). The CDR3 loop spans 14 amino acids. The V end was cut by 2 bases, the J end by 13 bases, with 20 bases between. The germline V gene has CDR1 MDHEN and CDR2 SYDVKM.

The chain carries TRBV7-2 and TRBJ1-3, with D possibly matching TRBD1 (6 bases). CDR1 is SGHTA and CDR2 is FQGNSA in the germline V gene. This CDR3 region has 17 residues. V lost 5 bases and J lost 4, with 21 bases in between. Here the CDR3 DNA reads TGTGCCAGCAGCCCGCCGGGAGGGGGGGGCACAGGAAACACCATATATTTT. Its protein is CASSPPGGGGTGNTIYF.

CDR3 DNA sequence: TGTGCCAGCAGCTTAAACCCTACAGGGGGCAGGGAGACCCAGTACTTC. Its protein is CASSLNPTGGRETQYF. V gene TRBV11-3 combines with J gene TRBJ2-5; 9 bases agree with TRBD1. V was clipped by 2 bases and J by 5 bases; unmatched bases: 9. From germline, CDR1 is SGHNT and CDR2 YENEEA. The CDR3 runs 16 residues.

The chain combines TRBV2 with TRBJ2-2, with 9 bases lining up with TRBD2. With 2 bases clipped from V and 3 bases from J, the junction kept 1 base outside the gene matches. Germline V lookup: CDR1 SNHLY, CDR2 FYNNEI. There are 15 residues in the CDR3. The CDR3 sequence is CASSETSGYTGELFF. CDR3 nucleotide sequence: TGTGCCAGCAGTGAAACTAGCGGGTACACCGGGGAGCTGTTTTTT.

The gene calls are TRBV21-1 and TRBJ2-7; TRBD1, as called in the table, went unchecked against the DNA. TRBV21-1 represents a pseudogene. The CDR3 is 13 amino acids. The CDR3 DNA follows: TGTGCCAGTGGACAGCGCTTAACCTACGAGCAGTACTTC. Its translation is CASGQRLTYEQYF.

The rearrangement uses TRBV4-1 and TRBJ2-1, with 9 bases aligning to TRBD2. Losses at the gene ends were 0 bases for V and 9 bases for J; bases not matched to a gene: 6. Germline CDR1 is MGHRA and CDR2 is YSYEKL. CDR3 length: 15 amino acids. CDR3 sequence: CASSQESGGPGEQFF. For the CDR3, the DNA is TGCGCCAGCAGCCAAGAAAGCGGGGGGCCTGGTGAGCAGTTCTTC.

The V call is TRBV6-5, the J call TRBJ1-2; 8 nucleotides agree with TRBD1. Unmatched junction bases numbered 6, after V lost 2 bases and J lost 1 base. CDR1 MNHEY and CDR2 SVGAGI come from the germline V gene. There are 16 residues in the CDR3. The CDR3: CASSYKGTGHNYGYTF. CDR3 DNA sequence: TGTGCCAGCAGTTACAAGGGGACAGGCCATAACTATGGCTACACCTTC.